These 9 T cell receptor beta chains came from one sample sequenced in a study of blood T cell repertoires in COVID-19. Here immunoSEQ multiplex PCR was the method, and the copy in TCRdb shows in-frame clones only, minus some. The table has hundreds of thousands of clones, about 88% seen once. The sample taken for sequencing was peripheral blood. The receptors come from a woman aged 70-85 years with COVID-19, enrolled during active disease.

The rearrangement uses TRBV7-8 and TRBJ1-5; D remains unclear. V lost 5 bases and J 3 bases, leaving 8 bases between the germline ends. This CDR3 is built from 13 residues. CDR1 SGHVS and CDR2 FQNEAQ come from the germline V gene. CDR3 sequence (DNA): TGTGCCAGCAGCGAACAGTTCAATCAGCCCCAGCATTTT. Residues: CASSEQFNQPQHF.

The chain joins TRBV7-3 to TRBJ2-2; 7 bases map to TRBD1. The germline V gene encodes CDR1 SGHTA and CDR2 FQGTGA. The ends lost 4 bases at V and 2 bases at J; junction bases unmatched: 7. The CDR3 is 16 residues long. The CDR3 nucleotides are TGTGCCAGCAGCTCGGGACAGAGCTTTAACACCGGGGAGCTGTTTTTT. Translating gives CASSSGQSFNTGELFF. Full variable domain (remainder filled in from reference TRBV7-3 and TRBJ2-2): GAGVSQTPSNKVTEKGKYVELRCDPISGHTALYWYRQSLGQGPEFLIYFQGTGAADDSGLPNDRFFAVRPEGSVSTLKIQRTERGDSAVYLCASSSGQSFNTGELFFGEGSRLTVL.

The gene calls are TRBV19 and TRBJ1-2, with 7 positions matching TRBD1. There are 13 residues in the CDR3. The V gene's germline CDR1 is LNHDA and CDR2 SQIVND (reference sequence). The trim removed 9 bases at V and 7 bases at J, leaving 11 bases unmatched. Here the CDR3 reads CASSRQGSSGYTF. Written as DNA, the CDR3 is TGTGCCAGCTCTAGACAGGGCTCGAGTGGCTACACCTTC.

This clone appeared a single time. The CDR3 nucleotides are TGTGCCAGCAGCGTAGAGACCGGGAGCTCCTACGAGCAGTACTTC. This codes for CASSVETGSSYEQYF. This chain connects TRBV21-1 to TRBJ2-7; the table names TRBD2, a call not compared with the DNA. TRBV21-1 is a pseudogene. This CDR3 region has 15 residues.

The V gene is TRBV6-4, the J gene TRBJ1-5; tentatively, D is TRBD1 (6 bases). The CDR3 is 15 amino acids. Deletions cut 7 bases from V and 0 bases from J, with 13 bases between. Germline V gene lookup returns CDR1 MRHNA and CDR2 SNTAGT. CDR3 region: CASTSQGHSNQPQHF. The CDR3 DNA reads as TGTGCCAGCACTTCACAGGGTCATAGCAATCAGCCCCAGCATTTT.

V usage is TRBV6-5 and J usage is TRBJ2-3; 8 bases agree with TRBD1. J gave up 4 bases and V 0 bases, and 6 bases lay outside the gene matches. Germline V lookup: CDR1 MNHEY, CDR2 SVGAGI. The CDR3 runs to 16 residues. CDR3 sequence reads: CASSYSRTGKPDTQYF. In DNA, the CDR3 is TGTGCCAGCAGTTACTCGCGGACAGGGAAGCCAGATACGCAGTATTTT.

The V call is TRBV28, the J call TRBJ1-2; the match to TRBD1 covers 7 bases. Germline CDR1 reads MDHEN; CDR2 reads SYDVKM. There are 13 residues in the CDR3. V shed 6 bases and J 3 bases; nucleotides not matched to a gene: 4. DNA of the CDR3: TGTGCCAGCAGGGGGGACAGTCACTATGGCTACACCTTC. Translating gives CASRGDSHYGYTF.

The rearrangement joins TRBV6-1 to TRBJ2-7; TRBD2 is a possible D gene (6 bases). The CDR3 runs 14 residues. Germline CDR1 reads MNHNS; CDR2 reads SASEGT. V was pared by 4 bases and J by 2 bases, with 12 bases between. This CDR3 is CASSGGVRAYEQYF. In nucleotides, the CDR3 is TGTGCCAGCAGTGGCGGGGTCAGGGCCTACGAGCAGTACTTC.

The J gene is TRBJ1-2, the V gene TRBV28; 10 bases are shared with TRBD1. CDR1 is MDHEN and CDR2 is SYDVKM in the germline V gene. Germline trimming cut 7 bases from V and 6 bases from J; bases unmatched to any gene: 11. The length of the CDR3 is 15 residues. The CDR3 region is CASNSGTGVRNGYTF. CDR3 in DNA: TGTGCCAGCAACTCCGGGACAGGGGTGAGAAATGGCTACACCTTC.